This T cell receptor beta chain was sequenced during a study of blood T cell repertoires in COVID-19. Study summary: Samples came from the United States, Italy and Spain, spanning acute and convalescent COVID-19. T cells, B-cell-depleted T cells, or PBMCs provided the cDNA or gDNA that served as material.

The germline CDR1 and CDR2 sequences are SEHNR and FQNEAQ (reference sequence). The CDR3 is 13 amino acids. V dropped 4 bases and J dropped 8 bases, with 13 bases sitting between them. Study processing details: How many nucleated cells were present was estimated from reference gene primer amplification. Clones were sequenced by immunoSEQ multiplex PCR, and TCRdb holds only the in-frame ones, with some missing. That table gives V, J and clone size, and the DNA gave D and trimming. The sample includes hundreds of thousands of clones, just under 85% of them seen just once. The V and J genes are TRBV7-9 and TRBJ2-3; D call uncertain. The sequenced sample was peripheral blood. The clonotype was recovered from a woman aged 50 to 65 with active or convalescent COVID-19. The CDR3 region is CASSSSGPPTQYF. CDR3 sequence (DNA): TGTGCCAGCAGCTCGTCGGGTCCACCTACGCAGTATTTT. The whole variable domain, remainder taken from reference TRBV7-9 and TRBJ2-3, is DTGVSQNPRHKITKRGQNVTFRCDPISEHNRLYWYRQTLGQGPEFLTYFQNEAQLEKSRLLSDRFSAERPKGSFSTLEIQRTEQGDSAMYLCASSSSGPPTQYFGPGTRLTVL.